This T cell receptor (beta chain) appears in the sequencing data of a study of naive and memory T cell subsets. Overall study findings and caveats: Over 85% of naive TCR sequences appeared only once after error correction, unlike memory subsets. RNA-based TCR counts may shift with T cell activation and differentiation.

The beta constant-region primer was an equimolar mix of two oligonucleotides covering TRBC1 and TRBC2. Four rounds of PCR amplified the ligated cDNA using nested alpha and beta constant-region primers plus SP2. TCRdb re-called the UMI-ligation and nested PCR reads with MiXCR, one entry per CDR3 protein. This table has approximately 82,000 distinct CDR3 sequences, approximately 6.5% appearing once. With respect to this clonotype: What it binds is unknown.

CMV status came from CD4+ IFNgamma after overnight CMV lysate stimulation. The sequence derives from a human donor in good health. Material for sequencing was central memory CD4+ T cells from blood.

The CDR3 bases are TGCAGCGTTGAGGGACAGGGACTCCGGGGAGAGCAGTACTTC. As protein: CSVEGQGLRGEQYF. J is TRBJ2-7 and V is TRBV29-1; 9 bases map to TRBD1. CDR1 and CDR2 (germline): SQVTM, ANQGSEA. Trimming cost V 3 bases and J 7 bases; bases outside gene matches: 10. The CDR3 covers 14 residues.